A selection of T cell receptor beta chains follows, all from one sample in a study of T cells in Graves' hyperthyroidism and ophthalmopathy. TCRdb used MiXCR to reprocess the multiplex PCR reads, holding one entry per CDR3 protein. The sample has around 340,000 distinct CDR3 sequences; 18% are singletons. Specimen: blood. The receptors were sampled from a woman between 35 and 50 years old with Graves' ophthalmopathy. Both conserved end residues are part of each CDR3. D genes are given only for firm matches. Some rows have no size entry. The others give once, few or many, or a class for an expanded clone.

d_call clone_size j_call v_call cdr3_aa cdr3_nt
TRBD2 . TRBJ2-5 TRBV6-4 CASSPGTSGEETQYF TGTGCCAGCAGTCCTGGGACTAGCGGAGAAGAGACCCAGTACTTC
TRBD1 many TRBJ1-2 TRBV12-3/TRBV12-4 CASGVGQGIEGYTF TGTGCCAGCGGCGTTGGACAGGGGATTGAGGGCTACACCTTC
TRBD1 few TRBJ1-1 TRBV12-3/TRBV12-4 CASSPPWTGMNTEAFF TGTGCCAGCAGCCCTCCCTGGACAGGGATGAACACTGAAGCTTTCTTT
TRBD2 . TRBJ2-5 TRBV7-2 CASSPGTSTETQYF TGTGCCAGCAGCCCTGGGACTAGCACAGAGACCCAGTACTTC
. . TRBJ1-2 TRBV20-1 CSARSGVNYGYTF TGCAGTGCTCGGTCAGGGGTGAACTATGGCTACACCTTC
. many TRBJ2-7 TRBV12-3/TRBV12-4 CASSLVGPEQYF TGTGCCAGCAGTTTGGTCGGGCCCGAGCAGTACTTC
. few TRBJ2-7 TRBV2 CAGSEGLRGLTYEQYF TGTGCCGGCAGTGAGGGACTGAGGGGTCTCACCTACGAGCAGTACTTC
TRBD1 . TRBJ1-2 TRBV6-5 CASSLGPTGIYGYTF TGTGCCAGCAGTTTGGGACCGACAGGGATCTATGGCTACACCTTC
TRBD1 . TRBJ1-2 TRBV29-1 CSALDQGDYGYTF TGCAGCGCTCTTGATCAGGGGGACTATGGCTACACCTTC
. many TRBJ1-1 TRBV12-3/TRBV12-4 CASSLDTEAFF TGTGCCAGCAGCTTAGACACTGAAGCTTTCTTT
. many TRBJ2-5 TRBV6-2/TRBV6-3 CASSYSRPKGTQYF TGTGCCAGCAGTTACTCCAGACCGAAAGGGACCCAGTACTTC
TRBD2 many TRBJ2-7 TRBV6-5 CASRTGGGAQGYEQYF TGTGCCAGCAGGACCGGGGGGGGCGCCCAGGGCTACGAGCAGTACTTC
. many TRBJ1-1 TRBV12-3/TRBV12-4 CASSLPLTERAFF TGTGCCAGCAGTTTGCCGTTGACAGAAAGGGCTTTCTTT
TRBD2 many TRBJ2-2 TRBV27 CASSPGIAGVAGELFF TGTGCCAGCAGTCCCGGGATAGCGGGAGTTGCCGGGGAGCTGTTTTTT
TRBD1 . TRBJ1-5 TRBV27 CASSWTGAYQPQHF TGTGCCAGCAGTTGGACAGGGGCCTATCAGCCCCAGCATTTT
. many TRBJ2-7 TRBV2 CASSEEGGDSYEQYF TGTGCCAGCAGTGAAGAAGGGGGGGATTCGTACGAGCAGTACTTC
TRBD1 many TRBJ1-2 TRBV12-3/TRBV12-4 CASSYQRGRNYGYTF TGTGCCAGCAGCTATCAAAGGGGGCGGAACTATGGCTACACCTTC
. many TRBJ2-7 TRBV7-8 CASSLVRFNLYEQYF TGTGCCAGCAGCTTAGTAAGATTTAATCTCTACGAGCAGTACTTC
. . TRBJ2-7 TRBV28 CASSSPGRSEQYF TGTGCCAGCAGTTCTCCGGGGCGTTCCGAGCAGTACTTC
. many TRBJ2-6 TRBV2 CASHRELTGANVLTF TGTGCCAGCCACAGGGAACTTACTGGGGCCAACGTCCTGACTTTC
. . TRBJ1-1 TRBV18 CASSPGSMNTEAFF TGTGCCAGCTCACCAGGCAGTATGAACACTGAAGCTTTCTTT
. many TRBJ2-7 TRBV11-2 CASSQYRVYEQYF TGTGCCAGCAGCCAATACAGAGTCTACGAGCAGTACTTC
. . TRBJ2-1 TRBV6-1 CASIDQNSYEQFF TGTGCCAGCATTGATCAGAACTCCTACGAGCAGTTCTTC
. . TRBJ2-3 TRBV19 CASSISEPPSTDTQYF TGTGCCAGTAGTATCTCGGAGCCCCCTAGCACAGATACGCAGTATTTT
. many TRBJ1-2 TRBV6-5 CASSYSQSLPNYGYTF TGTGCCAGCAGTTACTCCCAATCCCTCCCCAACTATGGCTACACCTTC
TRBD1 many TRBJ1-1 TRBV6-5 CASSYLGQGDGEAFF TGTGCCAGCAGTTACCTGGGACAGGGCGACGGAGAAGCTTTCTTT
TRBD2 many TRBJ2-7 TRBV6-2/TRBV6-3 CASIPIAGNPWEQYF TGTGCCAGCATTCCGATAGCGGGAAATCCCTGGGAGCAGTACTTC
. many TRBJ1-5 TRBV6-5 CASSYSRPETLHQPQHF TGTGCCAGCAGTTACTCTCGGCCAGAAACTCTTCATCAGCCCCAGCATTTT
TRBD1 many TRBJ1-3 TRBV7-2 CASSNHRGGIPSGNTIYF TGTGCCAGCAGCAACCACAGGGGTGGAATCCCCTCTGGAAACACCATATATTTT
TRBD1 many TRBJ1-2 TRBV5-1 CASSFGGTGNGYTF TGCGCCAGCAGCTTTGGGGGGACAGGGAATGGCTACACCTTC
. few TRBJ1-2 TRBV30 CAWSSDRLGYTF TGTGCCTGGAGTTCCGACAGACTAGGCTACACCTTC
. many TRBJ1-1 TRBV12-3/TRBV12-4 CASSLRQASNTEAFF TGTGCCAGCAGTCTCAGACAGGCTTCGAACACTGAAGCTTTCTTT
TRBD1 few TRBJ2-2 TRBV3-1 CASSQTGTGPGELFF TGTGCCAGCAGCCAAACCGGGACAGGGCCCGGGGAGCTGTTTTTT
. . TRBJ2-4 TRBV20-1 CSAIPLSNIQYF TGCAGTGCTATCCCCCTCTCAAACATTCAGTACTTC
. many TRBJ2-7 TRBV6-4 CASSAYDSTFSVYEQYF TGTGCCAGCAGTGCCTATGACTCCACCTTCAGTGTATACGAGCAGTACTTC
. many TRBJ1-1 TRBV5-1 CASSTQPLNTEAFF TGCGCCAGCAGTACACAGCCCCTGAACACTGAAGCTTTCTTT
. . TRBJ2-7 TRBV27 CASSSSLSVHEQYF TGTGCCAGCAGTTCGTCGTTGAGCGTCCACGAGCAGTACTTC
. many TRBJ2-5 TRBV24-1 CATSDFRQGMGETQYF TGTGCCACCAGTGATTTTCGGCAGGGTATGGGGGAGACCCAGTACTTC
. many TRBJ2-7 TRBV11-1 CASSPPGDVAAKTYEQYF TGTGCCAGCAGCCCTCCCGGGGATGTAGCGGCAAAAACCTACGAGCAGTACTTC
TRBD1 many TRBJ2-7 TRBV4-1 CASSQESGGHYEQYF TGCGCCAGCAGCCAAGAGTCAGGGGGACACTACGAGCAGTACTTC
. many TRBJ1-1 TRBV9 CASSVGEHTEAFF TGTGCCAGCAGCGTCGGGGAGCACACTGAAGCTTTCTTT
. many TRBJ1-1 TRBV27 CASKYGIVNTEAFF TGTGCCAGCAAGTATGGGATTGTCAACACTGAAGCTTTCTTT
TRBD1 . TRBJ2-5 TRBV6-2/TRBV6-3 CASSPGTGAEETQYF TGTGCCAGCAGTCCCGGGACAGGGGCTGAAGAGACCCAGTACTTC
. many TRBJ2-6 TRBV6-5 CASSSYQGAGANVLTF TGTGCCAGCAGTTCATATCAGGGCGCTGGGGCCAACGTCCTGACTTTC
. many TRBJ2-7 TRBV7-8 CASSLTQGYEQYF TGTGCCAGCAGCTTAACACAGGGTTACGAGCAGTACTTC
. many TRBJ2-5 TRBV7-9 CASSDSQYQETQYF TGTGCCAGCAGCGACTCACAGTACCAAGAGACCCAGTACTTC
TRBD1 once TRBJ2-7 TRBV9 CASSGNDRDEQYF TGTGCCAGCAGCGGAAACGACAGGGACGAGCAGTACTTC
TRBD1 many TRBJ2-4 TRBV25-1 CASSPGQGINIQYF TGTGCCAGCAGCCCGGGACAGGGTATAAACATTCAGTACTTC
. . TRBJ1-2 TRBV6-1 CASKEALWGYTF TGTGCCAGCAAGGAGGCTCTCTGGGGCTACACCTTC
. few TRBJ1-2 TRBV4-3 CASSQALGDNYGYTF TGCGCCAGCAGCCAAGCACTGGGGGATAACTATGGCTACACCTTC
. many TRBJ1-2 TRBV28 CASSTSNYGYTF TGTGCCAGCAGTACGTCTAACTATGGCTACACCTTC
. . TRBJ1-2 TRBV11-2 CASSVTQGANYGYTF TGTGCCAGCAGCGTTACACAGGGCGCTAACTATGGCTACACCTTC
TRBD2 many TRBJ2-7 TRBV2 CASSEKLAGHYEQYF TGTGCCAGCAGTGAAAAGTTAGCGGGCCACTACGAGCAGTACTTC
TRBD1 few TRBJ2-2 TRBV5-1 CASSPEDRVSWVPTGELFF TGCGCCAGCAGCCCCGAGGACAGGGTATCTTGGGTCCCCACCGGGGAGCTGTTTTTT
TRBD2 few TRBJ2-2 TRBV30 CAWLLAGGLNTGELFF TGTGCCTGGCTGTTAGCGGGAGGGTTGAACACCGGGGAGCTGTTTTTT
TRBD1 many TRBJ2-7 TRBV28 CASSFIDRVRYEQYF TGTGCCAGCAGTTTTATTGACAGGGTCAGGTACGAGCAGTACTTC
. many TRBJ1-5 TRBV4-3 CASSLLVGQPQHF TGCGCCAGCAGCCTACTAGTTGGCCAGCCCCAGCATTTT
. many TRBJ2-2 TRBV19 CASSIVRADTGELFF TGTGCCAGTAGTATAGTCAGGGCGGACACCGGGGAGCTGTTTTTT
. many TRBJ2-2 TRBV12-3/TRBV12-4 CASSHRDSTGELFF TGTGCCAGCAGTCATCGGGACTCAACCGGGGAGCTGTTTTTT
. . TRBJ1-2 TRBV12-3/TRBV12-4 CASSLRALYGYTF TGTGCCAGCAGTTTGCGGGCCCTCTATGGCTACACCTTC